Below, 5 T cell receptor beta chains from the same sample are listed, as sequenced in a study of blood T cells in healthy people across ages. The second PCR ran about 6 to 11 cycles with a sample-barcoded 5' primer and J-beta primers. In TCRdb, the 5' RACE reads were re-called with MiXCR into one record per CDR3 protein. The data show 800,000 to 1,300,000 distinct CDR3 sequences, with almost 25% seen just once and around 0.75% held by the top ten. The same data also went into a second study, on T cells of mothers and their children.

Sequenced material: blood. Receptor source: a girl aged 2-9 years in good health.

The V and J genes are TRBV7-2 and TRBJ2-7; 10 positions agree with TRBD1. The length of the CDR3 is 15 residues. The V segment lost 1 base and the J segment 6 bases; nucleotides outside the gene matches: 6. Germline CDR1 is SGHTA and CDR2 is FQGNSA. The CDR3 bases are TGTGCCAGCAGCTTAGGGGGACAGGGGTACTCCGAGCAGTACTTC. Translated, it gives CASSLGGQGYSEQYF. The variable domain in full, completed from reference TRBV7-2 and TRBJ2-7, reads GAGVSQSPSNKVTEKGKDVELRCDPISGHTALYWYRQSLGQGLEFLIYFQGNSAPDKSGLPSDRFSAERTGGSVSTLTIQRTQQEDSAVYLCASSLGGQGYSEQYFGPGTRLTVT.

The chain employs TRBV6-2 or TRBV6-3 and TRBJ1-2, with D possibly being TRBD1 (5 bases). Trimming left V 0 bases short and J 7 bases short, with 12 bases between. Germline assignment: CDR1 MNHEY and CDR2 SVGEGT. The CDR3 is 14 residues long. This CDR3 is CASSYSGREGGYTF. CDR3 nucleotides: TGTGCCAGCAGTTACTCAGGCAGGGAAGGTGGCTACACCTTC.

The gene calls are TRBV12-3 or TRBV12-4 and TRBJ2-2; tentatively, D is TRBD2 (6 bases). Trimming shortened V by 5 bases and J by 6 bases, and 7 bases separated the two germline ends. The CDR3 has 12 residues. The CDR3 DNA is TGTGCCAGCAGTCGACTAGCCGGGGAGCTGTTTTTT. Translated, it gives CASSRLAGELFF.

The chain combines TRBV20-1 with TRBJ1-1; D is uncertain. Trimming cost V 2 bases and J 1 base, with 8 bases left between them. Germline V gene lookup returns CDR1 DFQATT and CDR2 SNEGSKA (reference sequence). CDR3 length: 13 residues. The DNA for the CDR3 is TGCAGTGCTAGACCCGTGGGGAACACTGAAGCTTTCTTT. This codes for CSARPVGNTEAFF.

J is TRBJ2-5 and V is TRBV5-1; tentatively, D is TRBD2 (5 bases). Germline loops: CDR1 SGHRS, CDR2 YFSETQ. This CDR3 is 15 amino acids long. The V and J ends lost 4 bases and 1 base respectively, with 14 bases between them. Written as DNA, the CDR3 is TGCGCCAGCAGCGGACCTAAGCGGTCCCAAGAGACCCAGTACTTC. Translating gives CASSGPKRSQETQYF. Full variable domain (rest looked up from reference TRBV5-1 and TRBJ2-5): KAGVTQTPRYLIKTRGQQVTLSCSPISGHRSVSWYQQTPGQGLQFLFEYFSETQRNKGNFPGRFSGRQFSNSRSEMNVSTLELGDSALYLCASSGPKRSQETQYFGPGTRLLVL.